These 18 T cell receptor beta chains were sequenced from one sample in a study of response to subunit inactivated influenza vaccine. TCRdb reprocessed the RT-PCR reads via MiXCR and lists one record per CDR3 protein. The data show hundreds of thousands of distinct CDR3 sequences, 9.5% to 12% seen once. Sample: PBMCs from blood, taken roughly 45 days after vaccination. Every receptor here comes from a middle-aged man who received an inactivated influenza vaccine.

The chain joins TRBV4-3 to TRBJ2-3; 10 bases fit TRBD2. From germline, CDR1 is LGHNA and CDR2 YSLEER. The CDR3 totals 16 residues. Germline trimming cut 4 bases from V and 5 bases from J; bases unmatched to any gene: 9. In nucleotides, the CDR3 is TGCGCCAGCAGCCGAATAAGCGGGGGGGCCGGAGATACGCAGTATTTT. It is translated as CASSRISGGAGDTQYF.

The table lists this clonotype with a few counts. The rearrangement links TRBV5-1 to TRBJ2-2; D possibly matches TRBD1 or TRBD2 (5 bases each). Looked up from germline, CDR1 is SGHRS and CDR2 is YFSETQ. The CDR3 spans 14 residues. The V end lost 4 bases, the J end lost 6 bases, and 13 bases lay between the germline ends. The DNA of the CDR3 is TGCGCCAGCAGCGCAACCGGGGCTTCCGGGGAGCTGTTTTTT. Translation: CASSATGASGELFF.

This clonotype appeared a few times. The chain employs TRBV2 and TRBJ2-2; D remains unclear. The V end lost 4 bases, the J end lost 1 base, and 4 bases lay between the germline ends. This CDR3 is built from 13 residues. CDR1 and CDR2 from the germline V gene are SNHLY and FYNNEI. CDR3 DNA: TGTGCCAGCAGTGGCGAGAACACCGGGGAGCTGTTTTTT. Translation gives CASSGENTGELFF.

This clonotype was detected only a few times. This chain connects TRBV20-1 to TRBJ2-7; 7 bases agree with TRBD2. The germline gives CDR1 DFQATT, CDR2 SNEGSKA (reference sequence). The junction had 6 bases not matched to a gene; V was cut back by 1 base and J by 3 bases. The CDR3 has 14 residues. The CDR3 here is CSARASRGGYEQYF. The CDR3 region has the DNA TGCAGTGCTAGAGCTTCCCGCGGGGGCTACGAGCAGTACTTC.

This clonotype has a count of ten or more. This chain connects TRBV11-2 to TRBJ1-2; D gene unclear. Looked up from germline, CDR1 is SGHAT and CDR2 is FQNNGV. The CDR3 runs 14 residues. Between the trimmed V and J ends, which lost 2 bases and 7 bases, there was a span of 14 bases. The DNA for the CDR3 is TGTGCCAGCAGCTTATATAGAGGGTCTTCTGGCTACACCTTC. It specifies CASSLYRGSSGYTF.

This chain connects TRBV6-5 to TRBJ1-1; maybe TRBD1 (6 bases). The CDR3 has 16 residues. CDR1 and CDR2 (germline): MNHEY, SVGAGI. V was pared by 2 bases and J by 0 bases, with 13 bases between. CDR3 DNA: TGTGCCAGCAGTTACGGGCGACAGGCTATGAACACTGAAGCTTTCTTT. This codes for CASSYGRQAMNTEAFF.

Many counts were recorded for this clonotype. The chain is built from TRBV11-2 and TRBJ2-1; possibly TRBD2 for D (5 bases). The germline V gene has CDR1 SGHAT and CDR2 FQNNGV. Trimming pared 5 bases from V and 4 bases from J, leaving 12 bases between. The CDR3 spans 14 residues. The CDR3 coding sequence is TGTGCCAGCAGCCTGACAACGGGGTACAATGAGCAGTTCTTC. Translated, it gives CASSLTTGYNEQFF.

The chain employs TRBV28 and TRBJ2-7; TRBD1 is a possible D gene (5 bases). Germline V CDR1 and CDR2: MDHEN, SYDVKM. The CDR3 spans 14 residues. V lost 3 bases and J 7 bases, leaving 16 bases between the germline ends. The CDR3 region has the DNA TGTGCCAGCAGTTTTAGACCCCAGGGTCAAGAGCAGTACTTC. Protein: CASSFRPQGQEQYF. Together with reference TRBV28 and TRBJ2-7, the CDR3 gives the full variable domain: DVKVTQSSRYLVKRTGEKVFLECVQDMDHENMFWYRQDPGLGLRLIYFSYDVKMKEKGDIPEGYSVSREKKERFSLILESASTNQTSMYLCASSFRPQGQEQYFGPGTRLTVT.

The chain combines TRBV2 with TRBJ2-5, with 7 bases lining up with TRBD2. J was trimmed by 1 base and V by 1 base; bases with no gene match: 3. The CDR3 runs to 15 residues. Germline lookup yields CDR1 SNHLY and CDR2 FYNNEI. CDR3 in amino acids: CASSEGAGAQETQYF. CDR3 nucleotides: TGTGCCAGCAGTGAAGGGGCGGGAGCCCAAGAGACCCAGTACTTC.

This clonotype appeared many times. This chain connects TRBV12-3 or TRBV12-4 to TRBJ1-1; D remains ambiguous. CDR3 length: 14 amino acids. The germline V and J ends were trimmed by 2 bases and 1 base, with 8 bases remaining between them. CDR3 in DNA: TGTGCCAGCAGTTTAAAGGCCGGGAACACTGAAGCTTTCTTT. Its protein is CASSLKAGNTEAFF.

The J gene is TRBJ2-1, the V gene TRBV5-1; D may be TRBD1 (5 bases). Germline V lookup: CDR1 SGHRS, CDR2 YFSETQ. This CDR3 is 16 amino acids long. The V end was cut by 4 bases, the J end by 9 bases, with 23 bases between. The CDR3 DNA is TGCGCCAGCAGCCAGACGTCGACAGCTACATTGGGTGAGCAGTTCTTC. Its translation is CASSQTSTATLGEQFF.

A few counts support this clonotype. V and J are TRBV15 and TRBJ1-2; D not certain. CDR1 and CDR2 from the germline V gene are LNHNV and YYDKDF (reference sequence). The CDR3 is 14 amino acids. V lost 4 bases to trimming and J lost 4 bases, with 13 bases between them. The CDR3 spells CATSTAEAAYGYTF. In nucleotides, the CDR3 is TGTGCCACCAGCACTGCCGAAGCCGCCTATGGCTACACCTTC.

This clonotype appeared a few times. This chain connects TRBV15 to TRBJ2-7; 11 positions agree with TRBD2. The CDR3 extends over 17 amino acids. Trimming removed 3 bases from V and 4 bases from J; junction bases left unmatched: 11. CDR1 is LNHNV, CDR2 YYDKDF, per germline (reference sequence). Here the CDR3 reads CATSSRGSSGRLYEQYF. Here the CDR3 DNA reads TGTGCCACCAGCAGCCGGGGTTCTAGCGGGAGGCTTTACGAGCAGTACTTC.

This clonotype was seen a few times. The gene calls are TRBV19 and TRBJ2-1; D is unresolved. CDR1 is LNHDA and CDR2 is SQIVND in the germline V gene (reference sequence). Deletions cut 3 bases from V and 6 bases from J, with 9 bases between. The CDR3 is made up of 13 amino acids. CDR3 residues: CASSMAPGNEQFF. For the CDR3, the DNA is TGTGCCAGTAGTATGGCCCCGGGCAATGAGCAGTTCTTC.

This clonotype was seen a few times. This chain connects TRBV4-3 to TRBJ2-3, with unresolved D. The CDR3 runs 13 residues. CDR1 is LGHNA and CDR2 is YSLEER in the germline V gene. Between the trimmed V and J ends, which lost 0 bases and 6 bases, there was a span of 7 bases. This CDR3 reads CASSQDPQDTQYF. The CDR3 DNA sequence: TGCGCCAGCAGCCAAGACCCACAGGATACGCAGTATTTT.

This clonotype appeared a few times. The rearrangement joins TRBV5-5 to TRBJ2-7; D perhaps matches TRBD1 (5 bases). Germline CDR1 SGHKS, CDR2 YYEKEE (reference sequence). The ends were cut back, 0 bases at V and 4 bases at J, with 14 bases in the middle. CDR3 size: 15 residues. The CDR3 sequence: CASSLGQGRGYEQYF. Written as DNA, the CDR3 is TGTGCCAGCAGCTTGGGGCAGGGTCGAGGATACGAGCAGTACTTC.

The genes are TRBV20-1 and TRBJ2-2; possibly TRBD1 or TRBD2 for D (6 bases each). This CDR3 contains 16 residues. CDR1 and CDR2 from the germline V gene are DFQATT and SNEGSKA (reference sequence). V gave up 0 bases and J gave up 2 bases, with 13 bases separating them. This chain's CDR3 is CSARDTRDTNTGELFF. CDR3 nucleotides: TGCAGTGCTAGAGATACGCGGGACACAAACACCGGGGAGCTGTTTTTT.

The sample holds a few counts of this clonotype. The chain links TRBV6-1 to TRBJ2-3; the D gene is possibly TRBD1 (5 bases). This CDR3 is 15 amino acids long. Germline V gene lookup returns CDR1 MNHNS and CDR2 SASEGT. V gave up 6 bases and J gave up 2 bases, with 15 bases separating them. Here the CDR3 DNA reads TGTGCCAGCAGGGGAATAGGGGTGGTCACAGATACGCAGTATTTT. As protein: CASRGIGVVTDTQYF.